This record concerns one T cell receptor (beta chain) sequence. Only in-frame clones appear in the TCRdb table, and some are missing; sequencing was by immunoSEQ multiplex PCR. The sample has approximately 100,000 clones, over 80% seen once. The sample is drawn from a study of blood T cell repertoires in COVID-19. Germline V CDR1 and CDR2: SGHDT, YYEEEE. V trimming: 1 base; J trimming: 13 bases; junction bases outside the gene matches: 6. The CDR3 is made up of 12 amino acids. The chain combines TRBV5-6 with TRBJ1-2, with 8 bases lining up with TRBD1. The sample consisted of peripheral blood. The sequence derives from a human donor in a cohort sampled during active COVID-19. The CDR3 nucleotides are TGTGCCAGCAGCTTGCCGGACAGGGCGGGCACCTTC. Amino acids: CASSLPDRAGTF.